This is a list of T cell receptor beta chains from one sample in a study of blood T cell repertoires in COVID-19. Generated by immunoSEQ multiplex PCR, the TCRdb table keeps only in-frame clones and is missing some. The table has about 200,000 clones, 80% seen once; the top ten hold around 5.4%. The sample comprised peripheral blood. The receptors here all came from a woman in her 70s with acute or convalescent COVID-19. The CDR3 runs from the conserved cysteine through the conserved F or W. D genes are given only for firm matches. Clone size is shown for a subset of rows, as once, few, many or a class of expanded clone.

CDR3 length	J gene	V gene	clone size	D gene	CDR3 DNA	CDR3 protein
13	TRBJ2-7	TRBV19	NA	TRBD1	TGTGCCAGTAGTCCTCAGGGGGTGAGCGAGCAGTACTTC	CASSPQGVSEQYF
15	TRBJ1-1	TRBV24-1	NA	NA	TGTGCCACCAGTGACCCGACAAGACCGAACACTGAAGCTTTCTTT	CATSDPTRPNTEAFF
15	TRBJ1-5	TRBV30	NA	TRBD1	TGTGCCTGGAGCGAGGGACAGGGATCCAATCAGCCCCAGCATTTT	CAWSEGQGSNQPQHF
17	TRBJ2-1	TRBV10-3	NA	TRBD2	TGTGCCGCCGCCGGGACTAGCGGGAGGGCCCCCAACAATGAGCAGTTCTTC	CAAAGTSGRAPNNEQFF
16	TRBJ2-7	TRBV18	once	NA	TGTGCCAGCTCACTAGGACAGAGCCGGGGAATGGACGAGCAGTACTTC	CASSLGQSRGMDEQYF
13	TRBJ1-5	TRBV28	NA	NA	TGTGCCAGCAGCCATGAGCACAATCAGCCCCAGCATTTT	CASSHEHNQPQHF
12	TRBJ2-7	TRBV20-1	NA	TRBD2	TGCAGTGCTAGTTTAGCGGGAGACGAGCAGTACTTC	CSASLAGDEQYF
15	TRBJ2-2	TRBV2	once	NA	TGTGCCAGCAGCCCGAGACTAGAGAACACCGGGGAGCTGTTTTTT	CASSPRLENTGELFF
12	TRBJ1-2	TRBV15	NA	NA	TGTGCCACCAGCAGAGGGGGGGATGGCTACACCTTC	CATSRGGDGYTF
14	TRBJ1-4	TRBV3-1/TRBV3-2	NA	NA	TGTGCCAGCAGCCCGACAGTGGCTAATGAAAAACTGTTTTTT	CASSPTVANEKLFF
17	TRBJ2-2	TRBV4-1	NA	TRBD2	TGCGCCAGCAGCCAAAGGGTGGGAGGGACCGACACCGGGGAGCTGTTTTTT	CASSQRVGGTDTGELFF
14	TRBJ2-7	TRBV5-1	NA	NA	TGCGCCAGCAGCCAGGGACTCGCCGTGGGGGAGCAGTACTTC	CASSQGLAVGEQYF
14	TRBJ1-2	TRBV19	NA	NA	TGTGCCAGTAGTATGTTAGTACTAACCCATGGCTACACCTTC	CASSMLVLTHGYTF
15	TRBJ1-2	TRBV27	NA	NA	TGTGCCAGCAGTCCGTACACAGAGATAAACTATGGCTACACCTTC	CASSPYTEINYGYTF
14	TRBJ2-3	TRBV5-8	NA	NA	TGTGCCAGCAGCTTGGGGGGCTACACAGATACGCAGTATTTT	CASSLGGYTDTQYF
14	TRBJ1-1	TRBV5-4	NA	NA	TGTGCCAGCAGCTTGGGGGCCGGGGACACTGAAGCTTTCTTT	CASSLGAGDTEAFF
14	TRBJ2-2	TRBV5-4	NA	NA	TGTGCCAGCAGCTTGGACTATAAAACCGGGGAGCTGTTTTTT	CASSLDYKTGELFF
13	TRBJ1-2	TRBV5-1	NA	NA	TGCGCCAGCAGCTTACCAGCGAACAATGGCTACACCTTC	CASSLPANNGYTF
13	TRBJ2-7	TRBV18	NA	TRBD2	TGTGCCAGCTCACCTTCTAGCGGCTACGAGCAGTACTTC	CASSPSSGYEQYF
13	TRBJ1-1	TRBV27	NA	NA	TGTGCCAGCAGTTTCCGGGGAAACACTGAAGCTTTCTTT	CASSFRGNTEAFF
15	TRBJ2-7	TRBV5-1	NA	TRBD2	TGCGCCAGCAGCTTGGGACTAGCGAACACCTACGAGCAGTACTTC	CASSLGLANTYEQYF
14	TRBJ2-7	TRBV7-9	few	NA	TGTGCCAGCAGCTTAACAGGGCCTAGGGACGAGCAGTACTTC	CASSLTGPRDEQYF
13	TRBJ1-1	TRBV29-1	NA	NA	TGCAGCGGAGCCGCTCAGGGGAACACTGAAGCTTTCTTT	CSGAAQGNTEAFF
12	TRBJ2-7	TRBV2	NA	TRBD1	TGTGCCAGCGTCAACAGGGGGTACGAGCAGTACTTC	CASVNRGYEQYF
13	TRBJ1-1	TRBV6-6	NA	NA	TGTGCCAGCAGTTACAGAGAATTGTTTGAAGCTTTCTTT	CASSYRELFEAFF
13	TRBJ2-2	TRBV6-5	NA	TRBD1	TGTGCCACGGGGACAGGGAACACCGGGGAGCTGTTTTTT	CATGTGNTGELFF
13	TRBJ1-4	TRBV19	NA	TRBD1	TGTGCCAGTAGTCAGGGGGCGAATGAAAAACTGTTTTTT	CASSQGANEKLFF
13	TRBJ2-7	TRBV11-2	NA	NA	TGTGCCAGCAGCTTAAACACGGGTTACGAGCAGTACTTC	CASSLNTGYEQYF
11	TRBJ1-1	TRBV6-5	NA	NA	TGTGCCAGCGGATCGGGGGGGGAAGCTTTCTTT	CASGSGGEAFF
17	TRBJ1-4	TRBV10-3	NA	TRBD1	TGTGCCATCAGTGGCTCGGGACAGGGGGCCGGGGATGAAAAACTGTTTTTT	CAISGSGQGAGDEKLFF
15	TRBJ1-2	TRBV7-9	NA	TRBD1	TGTGCCAGCAGCTTAGATTGGACAGGGGACTATGGCTACACCTTC	CASSLDWTGDYGYTF
15	TRBJ1-4	TRBV5-1	NA	TRBD1	TGCGCCAGCAGCGCCGGGACAGGCGATAATGAAAAACTGTTTTTT	CASSAGTGDNEKLFF
17	TRBJ2-3	TRBV28	NA	TRBD2	TGTGCCAGCAGCGCAACCGGGGGAGGGAGGGGCACAGATACGCAGTATTTT	CASSATGGGRGTDTQYF
15	TRBJ2-1	TRBV19	NA	TRBD2	TGTGCCAGTAGTATAGGTAGCGGGAGGTGGGATGAGCAGTTCTTC	CASSIGSGRWDEQFF
15	TRBJ1-5	TRBV6-5	NA	NA	TGTGCCAGCACCTCACGACAAACAAGCAATCAGCCCCAGCATTTT	CASTSRQTSNQPQHF
16	TRBJ1-2	TRBV7-8	NA	TRBD1	TGTGCCAGCAGCCCGGGGAGGGACAGGGGGCAGGTCGGCTACACCTTC	CASSPGRDRGQVGYTF
18	TRBJ1-5	TRBV30	NA	TRBD1	TGTGCCTGGAGTCTACCCCTGGGACAGGGGGCTAGCAATCAGCCCCAGCATTTT	CAWSLPLGQGASNQPQHF
14	TRBJ1-3	TRBV6-6	NA	NA	TGTGCCAGCAGCTTAGGACACTCTAAAAACACCATATATTTT	CASSLGHSKNTIYF
16	TRBJ2-3	TRBV9	NA	TRBD2	TGTGCCAGCAGCGTCCCGCTAGCGGGAGGAACAGATACGCAGTATTTT	CASSVPLAGGTDTQYF
16	TRBJ2-1	TRBV3-1/TRBV3-2	NA	NA	TGTGCCAGCAGCCAAAATTGGGGTATCGGCAAAGAGGGGCAGTTCTTC	CASSQNWGIGKEGQFF
17	TRBJ2-3	TRBV28	NA	TRBD1	TGTGCCAGCAGTCCCTCGGCCGGACAGGCGAGCACAGATACGCAGTATTTT	CASSPSAGQASTDTQYF
14	TRBJ1-4	TRBV3-1/TRBV3-2	NA	NA	TGTGCCAGCAGCCAAGACAGGGAAAATGAAAAACTGTTTTTT	CASSQDRENEKLFF
15	TRBJ2-4	TRBV5-4	NA	TRBD1	TGTGCCAGCAGCCTGGACAGGGCGGCCAAAAACATTCAGTACTTC	CASSLDRAAKNIQYF
17	TRBJ1-1	TRBV30	NA	NA	TGTGCCTGGACCAGTCGACTGGAACTTGGCATGAACACTGAAGCTTTCTTT	CAWTSRLELGMNTEAFF
16	TRBJ2-1	TRBV19	NA	TRBD2	TGTGCCAGTAAAGATGGGGGACTAGCGAAGTACAATGAGCAGTTCTTC	CASKDGGLAKYNEQFF
13	TRBJ1-2	TRBV4-1	once	TRBD1	TGCGCCAGCAGCCCGGACAGGGGGGATGGCTACACCTTC	CASSPDRGDGYTF
13	TRBJ1-1	TRBV14	NA	NA	TGTGCCAGCAGCCAAGAGAGGGAAACTGAAGCTTTCTTT	CASSQERETEAFF
15	TRBJ2-7	TRBV4-1	once	NA	TGCGCCAGCAGCCAAACAGGGTCCCTCTCCTACGAGCAGTACTTC	CASSQTGSLSYEQYF
15	TRBJ2-4	TRBV3-1/TRBV3-2	NA	TRBD1	TGTGCCAGCAGCCAGGACAGGGACGTCAAAAACATTCAGTACTTC	CASSQDRDVKNIQYF
15	TRBJ2-1	TRBV5-4	few	TRBD2	TGTGCCAGCAGCTTTTCTAGCGGGAACTACAATGAGCAGTTCTTC	CASSFSSGNYNEQFF
15	TRBJ1-3	TRBV5-5	NA	NA	TGTGCCAGCAGCTTGGAACCAGTCTCTGGAAACACCATATATTTT	CASSLEPVSGNTIYF
15	TRBJ1-1	TRBV19	NA	TRBD1	TGTGCCAGTAGTACGAGACGACAGGGTGTCGCTGAAGCTTTCTTT	CASSTRRQGVAEAFF
14	TRBJ2-1	TRBV14	NA	TRBD2	TGTGCCAGCAGCCAAGGACTAGCGGGAGTCGAGCAGTTCTTC	CASSQGLAGVEQFF
15	TRBJ2-7	TRBV6-1	NA	TRBD2	TGTGCCAGCAGTGAAGCGACGGGAGGGCCGGGTGAGCAGTACTTC	CASSEATGGPGEQYF
14	TRBJ1-3	TRBV5-4	many	NA	TGTGCCAGCAGCACTGAGGGCTCTGGAAACACCATATATTTT	CASSTEGSGNTIYF
16	TRBJ2-7	TRBV5-1	NA	TRBD2	TGCGCCAGCAGCTTACTCGGGAGCGGGAGGTCGGGCGAGCAGTACTTC	CASSLLGSGRSGEQYF
16	TRBJ1-5	TRBV7-8	few	NA	TGTGCCAGCAGCTACGATCGTGGGGGGTACAATCAGCCCCAGCATTTT	CASSYDRGGYNQPQHF
16	TRBJ2-4	TRBV2	NA	NA	TGTGCCAGCAGGGGGGGGCGCGGCTCCTTCAAAAACATTCAGTACTTC	CASRGGRGSFKNIQYF